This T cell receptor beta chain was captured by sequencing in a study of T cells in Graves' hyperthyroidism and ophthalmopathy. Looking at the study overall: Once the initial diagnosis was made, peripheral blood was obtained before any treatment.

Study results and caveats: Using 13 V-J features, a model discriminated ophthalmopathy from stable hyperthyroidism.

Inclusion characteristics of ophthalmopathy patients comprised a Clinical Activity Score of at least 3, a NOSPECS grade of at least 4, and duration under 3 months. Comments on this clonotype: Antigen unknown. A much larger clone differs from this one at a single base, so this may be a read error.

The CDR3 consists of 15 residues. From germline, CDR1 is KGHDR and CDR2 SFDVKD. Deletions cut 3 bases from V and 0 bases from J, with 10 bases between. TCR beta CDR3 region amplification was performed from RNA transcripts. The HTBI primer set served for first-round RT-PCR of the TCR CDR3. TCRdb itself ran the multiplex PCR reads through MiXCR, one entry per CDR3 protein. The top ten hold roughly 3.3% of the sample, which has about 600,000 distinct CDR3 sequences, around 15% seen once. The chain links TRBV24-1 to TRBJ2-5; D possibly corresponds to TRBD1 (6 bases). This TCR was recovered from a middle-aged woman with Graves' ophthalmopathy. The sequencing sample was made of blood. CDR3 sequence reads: CATSDRRQDQETQYF. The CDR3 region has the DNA TGTGCCACCAGTGATCGTAGACAGGACCAAGAGACCCAGTACTTC.